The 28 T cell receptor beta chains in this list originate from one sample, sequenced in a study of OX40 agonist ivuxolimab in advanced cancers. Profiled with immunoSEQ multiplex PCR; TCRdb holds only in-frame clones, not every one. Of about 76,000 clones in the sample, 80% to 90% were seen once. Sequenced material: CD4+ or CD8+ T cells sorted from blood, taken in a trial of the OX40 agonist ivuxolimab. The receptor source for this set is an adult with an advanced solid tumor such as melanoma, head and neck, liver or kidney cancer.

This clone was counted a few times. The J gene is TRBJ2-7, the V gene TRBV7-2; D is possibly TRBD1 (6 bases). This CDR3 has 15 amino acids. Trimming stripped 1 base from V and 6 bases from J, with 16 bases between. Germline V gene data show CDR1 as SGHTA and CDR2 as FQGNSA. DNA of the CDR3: TGTGCCAGCAGCTTAGGGGGGCGCCACCTCTCCGAGCAGTACTTC. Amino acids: CASSLGGRHLSEQYF.

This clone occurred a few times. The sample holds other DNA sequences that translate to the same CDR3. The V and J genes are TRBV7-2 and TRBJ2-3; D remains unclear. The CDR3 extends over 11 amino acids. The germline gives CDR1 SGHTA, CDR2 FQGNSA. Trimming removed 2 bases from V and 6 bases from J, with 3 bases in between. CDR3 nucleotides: TGTGCCAGCAGCTTAAAGGATACGCAGTATTTT. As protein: CASSLKDTQYF.

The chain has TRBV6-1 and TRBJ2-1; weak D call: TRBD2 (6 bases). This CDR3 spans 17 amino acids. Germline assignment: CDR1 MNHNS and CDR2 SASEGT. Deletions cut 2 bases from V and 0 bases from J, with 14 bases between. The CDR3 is CASSERVAASSYNEQFF. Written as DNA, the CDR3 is TGTGCCAGCAGTGAACGGGTAGCGGCCAGCTCCTACAATGAGCAGTTCTTC.

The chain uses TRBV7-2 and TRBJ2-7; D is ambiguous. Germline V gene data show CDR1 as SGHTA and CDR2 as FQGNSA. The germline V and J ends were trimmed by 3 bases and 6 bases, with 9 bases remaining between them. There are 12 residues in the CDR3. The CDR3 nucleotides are TGTGCCAGCAGCTTGAACCGACTCGAGCAGTACTTC. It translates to CASSLNRLEQYF.

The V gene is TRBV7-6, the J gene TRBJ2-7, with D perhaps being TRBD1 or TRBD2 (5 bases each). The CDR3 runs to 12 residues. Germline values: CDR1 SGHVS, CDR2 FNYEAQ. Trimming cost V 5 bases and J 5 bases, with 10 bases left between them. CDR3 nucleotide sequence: TGTGCCAGCAGCGGGGGTGTCAACGAGCAGTACTTC. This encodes CASSGGVNEQYF.

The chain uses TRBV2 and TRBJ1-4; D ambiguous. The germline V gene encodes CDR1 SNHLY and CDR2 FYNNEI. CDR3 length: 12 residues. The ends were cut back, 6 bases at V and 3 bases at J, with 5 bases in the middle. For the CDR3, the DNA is TGTGCCAGCAGGGATTCTAATGAAAAACTGTTTTTT. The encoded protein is CASRDSNEKLFF.

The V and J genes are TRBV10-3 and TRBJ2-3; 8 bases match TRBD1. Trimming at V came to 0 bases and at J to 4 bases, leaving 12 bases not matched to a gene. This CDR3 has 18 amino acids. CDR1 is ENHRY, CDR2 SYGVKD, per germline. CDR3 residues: CAISESPGQDWAADTQYF. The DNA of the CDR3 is TGTGCCATCAGTGAGTCGCCGGGACAGGATTGGGCAGCAGATACGCAGTATTTT.

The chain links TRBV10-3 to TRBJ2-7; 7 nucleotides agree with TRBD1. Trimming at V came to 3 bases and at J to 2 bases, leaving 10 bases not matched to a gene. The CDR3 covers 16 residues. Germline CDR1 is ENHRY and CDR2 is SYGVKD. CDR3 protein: CAISEPDRIGTYEQYF. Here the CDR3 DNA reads TGTGCCATCAGTGAACCGGACAGGATAGGAACCTACGAGCAGTACTTC.

CDR3 in DNA: TGCAGCGTTCAAGGGACTAGCGGGGACAATGAGCAGTTCTTC. The encoded protein is CSVQGTSGDNEQFF. The chain recombines TRBV29-1 with TRBJ2-1; 13 nucleotides align to TRBD2. J lost 5 bases, V lost 5 bases, and 3 bases had no gene match. The CDR3 runs to 14 residues. CDR1 is SQVTM and CDR2 is ANQGSEA in the germline V gene.

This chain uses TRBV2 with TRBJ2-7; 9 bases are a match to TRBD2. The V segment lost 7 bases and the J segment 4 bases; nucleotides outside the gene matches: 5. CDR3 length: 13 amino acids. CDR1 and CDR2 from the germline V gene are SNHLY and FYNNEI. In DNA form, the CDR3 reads TGTGCCAGCACCGGACTAGCGAAATACGAGCAGTACTTC. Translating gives CASTGLAKYEQYF.

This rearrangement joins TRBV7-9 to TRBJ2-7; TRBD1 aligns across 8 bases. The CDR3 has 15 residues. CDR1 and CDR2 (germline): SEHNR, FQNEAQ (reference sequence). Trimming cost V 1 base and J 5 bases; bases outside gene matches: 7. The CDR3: CASSLGSGGVHEQYF. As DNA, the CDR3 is TGTGCCAGCAGCTTAGGGTCAGGGGGCGTACACGAGCAGTACTTC.

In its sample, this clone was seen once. CDR3 loop: CASSLVRNLNEQFF. The DNA of the CDR3 is TGTGCCAGCAGCTTAGTCCGGAACCTGAATGAGCAGTTCTTC. This chain joins TRBV7-2 and TRBJ2-1; no reliable D call. This CDR3 is 14 amino acids long. Germline V CDR1 and CDR2: SGHTA, FQGNSA. Trimming took off 1 base at V and 7 bases at J, with 11 bases between the two ends.

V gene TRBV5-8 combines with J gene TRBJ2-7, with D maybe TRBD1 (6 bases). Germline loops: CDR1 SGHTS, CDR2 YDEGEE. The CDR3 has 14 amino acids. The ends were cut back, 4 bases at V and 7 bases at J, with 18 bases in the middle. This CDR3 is CASSQAGKGEEQYF. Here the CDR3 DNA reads TGTGCCAGCAGCCAAGCCGGAAAGGGGGAAGAGCAGTACTTC.

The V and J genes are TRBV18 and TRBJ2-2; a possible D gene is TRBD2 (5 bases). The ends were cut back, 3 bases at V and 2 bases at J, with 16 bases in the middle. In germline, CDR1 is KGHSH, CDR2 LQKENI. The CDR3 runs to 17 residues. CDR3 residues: CASSPGRGGTNTGELFF. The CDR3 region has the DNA TGTGCCAGCTCACCGGGCCGAGGAGGTACCAACACCGGGGAGCTGTTTTTT.

In DNA, the CDR3 is TGCGCCAGCAGTGATAGCGGTCCTTACGAGCAGTACTTC. Protein sequence: CASSDSGPYEQYF. This chain connects TRBV10-2 to TRBJ2-7, with D possibly matching TRBD2 (6 bases). With 3 bases removed from V and 4 bases from J, the gap between germline ends came to 10 bases. The CDR3 runs 13 residues. Looked up from germline, CDR1 is WSHSY and CDR2 is SAAADI.

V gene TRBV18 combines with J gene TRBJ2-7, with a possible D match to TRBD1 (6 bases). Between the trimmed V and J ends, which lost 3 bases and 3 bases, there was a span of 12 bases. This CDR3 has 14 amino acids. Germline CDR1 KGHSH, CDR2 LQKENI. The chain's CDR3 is CASSPQRQDYEQYF. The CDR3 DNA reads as TGTGCCAGCTCACCGCAGAGACAGGACTACGAGCAGTACTTC.

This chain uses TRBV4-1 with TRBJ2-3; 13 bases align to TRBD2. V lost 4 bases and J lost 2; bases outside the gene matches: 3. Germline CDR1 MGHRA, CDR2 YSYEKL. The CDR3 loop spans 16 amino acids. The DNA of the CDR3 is TGCGCCAGCAGCCCGGGACTAGCGGGATACACAGATACGCAGTATTTT. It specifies CASSPGLAGYTDTQYF.

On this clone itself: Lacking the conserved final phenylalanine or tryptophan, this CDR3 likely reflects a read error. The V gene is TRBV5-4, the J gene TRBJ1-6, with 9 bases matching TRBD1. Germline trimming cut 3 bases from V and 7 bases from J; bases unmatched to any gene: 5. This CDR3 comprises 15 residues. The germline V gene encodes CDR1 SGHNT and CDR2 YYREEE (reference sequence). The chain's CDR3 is CASSSLGQGNSPLHL. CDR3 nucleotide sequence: TGTGCCAGCAGCTCACTCGGACAGGGGAATTCACCCCTCCACTTG.

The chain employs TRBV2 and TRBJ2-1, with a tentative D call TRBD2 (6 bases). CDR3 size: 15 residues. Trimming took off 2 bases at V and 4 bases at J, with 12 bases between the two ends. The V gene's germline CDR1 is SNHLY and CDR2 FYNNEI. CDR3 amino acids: CASSESGGTYNEQFF. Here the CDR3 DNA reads TGTGCCAGCAGTGAAAGTGGCGGGACGTACAATGAGCAGTTCTTC.

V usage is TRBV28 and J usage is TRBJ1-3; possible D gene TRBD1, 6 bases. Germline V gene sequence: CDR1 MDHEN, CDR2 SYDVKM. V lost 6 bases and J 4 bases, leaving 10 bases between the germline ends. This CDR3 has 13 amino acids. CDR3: CASSQGRGNTIYF. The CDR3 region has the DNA TGTGCCAGCAGCCAGGGGCGCGGAAACACCATATATTTT.

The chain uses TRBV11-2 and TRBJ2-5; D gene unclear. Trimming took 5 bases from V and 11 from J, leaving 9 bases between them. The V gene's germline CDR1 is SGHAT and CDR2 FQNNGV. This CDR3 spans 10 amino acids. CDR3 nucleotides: TGTGCCAGCAGCCTTCGTGAGCAGTACTTC. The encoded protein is CASSLREQYF.

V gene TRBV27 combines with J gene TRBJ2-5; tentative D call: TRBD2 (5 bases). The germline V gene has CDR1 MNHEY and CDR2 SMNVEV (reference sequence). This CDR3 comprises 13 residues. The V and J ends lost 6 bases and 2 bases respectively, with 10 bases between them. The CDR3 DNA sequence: TGTGCCAGCAGCCCGGTAGCGCAAGAGACCCAGTACTTC. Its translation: CASSPVAQETQYF.

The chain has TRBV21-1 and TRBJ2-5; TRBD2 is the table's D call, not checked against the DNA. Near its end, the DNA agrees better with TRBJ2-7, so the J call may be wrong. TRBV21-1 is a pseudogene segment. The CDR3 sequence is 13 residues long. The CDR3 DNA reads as TGTGCCAGCAGCCGGCGGGCGGGCGACGAGCAGTACTTC. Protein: CASSRRAGDEQYF.

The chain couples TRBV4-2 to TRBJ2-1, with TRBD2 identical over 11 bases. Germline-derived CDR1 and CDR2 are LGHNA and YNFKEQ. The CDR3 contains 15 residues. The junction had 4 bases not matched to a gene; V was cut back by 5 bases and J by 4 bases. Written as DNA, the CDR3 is TGTGCCAGCAGCGCGGGACTAGCGGAATACAATGAGCAGTTCTTC. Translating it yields CASSAGLAEYNEQFF.

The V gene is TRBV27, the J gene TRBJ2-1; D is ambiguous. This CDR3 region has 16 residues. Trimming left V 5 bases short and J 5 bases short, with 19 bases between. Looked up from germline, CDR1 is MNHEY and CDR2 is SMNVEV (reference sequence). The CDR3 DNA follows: TGTGCCAGCAGTCGACCCGACCCGGACCCCCACAATGAGCAGTTCTTC. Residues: CASSRPDPDPHNEQFF.

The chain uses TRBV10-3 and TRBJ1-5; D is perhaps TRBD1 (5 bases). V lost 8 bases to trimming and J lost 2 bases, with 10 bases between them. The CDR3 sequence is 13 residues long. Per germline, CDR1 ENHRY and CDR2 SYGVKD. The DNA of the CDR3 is TGTGCCATCTCCAGGGAGGGCAATCAGCCCCAGCATTTT. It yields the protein CAISREGNQPQHF.

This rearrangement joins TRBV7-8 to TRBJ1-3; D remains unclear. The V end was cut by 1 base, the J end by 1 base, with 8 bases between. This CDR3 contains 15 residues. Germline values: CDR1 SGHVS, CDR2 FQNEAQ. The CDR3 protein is CASSLVGDSGNTIYF. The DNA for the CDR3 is TGTGCCAGCAGCTTAGTCGGGGATTCTGGAAACACCATATATTTT.

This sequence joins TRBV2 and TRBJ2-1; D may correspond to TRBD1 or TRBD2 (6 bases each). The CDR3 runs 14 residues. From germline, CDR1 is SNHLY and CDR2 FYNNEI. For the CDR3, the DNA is TGTGCTATTCAAGGGGGGAGCTCCTACAATGAGCAGTTCTTC. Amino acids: CAIQGGSSYNEQFF.